This entry describes one T cell receptor (beta chain). The source of the sample is a study of cytomegalovirus exposure and HLA in healthy donors. Researchers ran the PCR with 60 Vbeta and 13 Jbeta primers. Using immunoSEQ multiplex PCR, the repertoire was profiled, and TCRdb retains in-frame clones only, with some absent. This repertoire shows 210,000 or so clones, 78% found once; its top ten account for 0.4% to 0.6%. Trimming cost V 4 bases and J 1 base, with 17 bases left between them. Germline loops: CDR1 SNHLY, CDR2 FYNNEI. The CDR3 is 16 residues long. This TCR derives from a boy aged 5 to 17 in good health and CMV-seronegative. The chain carries TRBV2 and TRBJ2-7, with D perhaps TRBD2 (6 bases). Input material: PBMCs. For the CDR3, the DNA is TGTGCCAGCAGTGCCTGGACGTCAGGAGGGTCCTACGAGCAGTACTTC. It codes for CASSAWTSGGSYEQYF.